The entry that follows covers one TCR beta chain sequence. The Seattle patients, enrolled during active infection, were followed longitudinally. The record originates from a study of blood T cell repertoires in COVID-19. Study context: Samples of COVID-19 (acute and convalescent) were obtained from the United States, Italy and Spain.

There are 14 residues in the CDR3. V lost 0 bases and J lost 2, with 7 bases in between. The V gene's germline CDR1 is MGHRA and CDR2 YSYEKL. Only in-frame clones appear in the TCRdb table, and some are missing; sequencing was by immunoSEQ multiplex PCR. The sample lists about 360,000 clones; 65% to 90% were seen once. The chain carries TRBV4-1 and TRBJ1-2; D is ambiguous. The sequenced sample consisted of peripheral blood. This sequence was found in an older woman with COVID-19, enrolled during active disease. The CDR3 bases are TGCGCCAGCAGCCAAGATGGAGGAAACTATGGCTACACCTTC. The encoded protein is CASSQDGGNYGYTF.